One T cell receptor beta chain is described in this entry. Its antigen is still unknown. The ends were cut back, 0 bases at V and 3 bases at J, with 9 bases in the middle. There are 15 residues in the CDR3. CDR1 SGDLS and CDR2 YYNGEE come from the germline V gene. The data were obtained in a study of T cell responses to AZD1222 COVID-19 vaccine. Study observations and caveats: Spike-wide coverage was observed for vaccine-associated CD4 TCRs, with dominant responses at 160-218 and 743-854.

TCRdb's table, derived via immunoSEQ multiplex PCR, lists solely in-frame clones and lacks some. This sample has 130,000 to 150,000 clones, with 82% found just once. V gene TRBV9 combines with J gene TRBJ2-2; D is possibly TRBD2 (7 bases). The TCR sequence derives from an adult in good health. The input for sequencing was peripheral blood, taken on day 0 of MenACWY control vaccination. The CDR3 sequence is CASSVAGGYTGELFF. The CDR3 DNA is TGTGCCAGCAGCGTAGCGGGGGGCTACACCGGGGAGCTGTTTTTT.